The 25 T cell receptor beta chains below were found in one sample sequenced in a study of beta chain features in type 1 diabetes listed by TCRdb under 2018. The paper as a whole reports these results and caveats: A moderate but significant shortening of TCRB CDR3 length was observed in type 1 diabetes patients in all four CD4+ subsets.

The library was prepared using the immunoSEQ multiplex PCR assay. The entire isolated RNA was reverse transcribed using the High Capacity cDNA Reverse Transcription Kit, and thus expressed TCRB transcripts were sequenced. TCRdb carries this immuneACCESS record with in-frame sequences only. Its versions omit some clonotypes, under half of them owing to an unresolved V gene in the studies checked, with the rest unexplained. The sample contains under 150,000 clones, around 9% of them found a single time. The ten largest clones capture about 0.7% of the sample. Antigens for these TCRs are unknown. The sequencing input was central memory CD4+ T cells from blood. The receptors stem from a man aged 25-45 years with type 1 diabetes.

This clone turned up a few times. The chain has TRBV7-3 and TRBJ1-1; TRBD1 is a possible D gene (5 bases). Deletions cut 5 bases from V and 1 base from J, with 11 bases between. The V gene's germline CDR1 is SGHTA and CDR2 FQGTGA. The CDR3 is made up of 14 amino acids. DNA of the CDR3: TGTGCCAGCAGCCAACCAGACAGGAACACTGAAGCTTTCTTT. Translation gives CASSQPDRNTEAFF.

Only a few counts were recorded for this clone. This chain connects TRBV27 to TRBJ2-3; D unresolved. V was pared by 2 bases and J by 2 bases, with 8 bases between. CDR3 length: 14 amino acids. Germline CDR1 is MNHEY and CDR2 is SMNVEV (reference sequence). The CDR3 nucleotides are TGTGCCAGCAGTTTAAAGTTAGCCACAGATACGCAGTATTTT. It translates to CASSLKLATDTQYF.

This CDR3 is CASTVGAAASGNTIYF. As DNA, the CDR3 is TGTGCCAGCACCGTTGGGGCCGCCGCCTCTGGAAACACCATATATTTT. J is TRBJ1-3 and V is TRBV5-5; TRBD1 is a possible D gene (5 bases). Per germline, CDR1 SGHKS and CDR2 YYEKEE (reference sequence). Trimming stripped 6 bases from V and 0 bases from J, with 16 bases between. The CDR3 totals 16 residues.

A few counts support this clone. This chain joins TRBV6-5 and TRBJ1-3, with a tentative D call TRBD1 (6 bases). This CDR3 has 12 residues. The ends were cut back, 4 bases at V and 11 bases at J, with 12 bases in the middle. CDR1 is MNHEY, CDR2 SVGAGI, per germline. CDR3 amino acids: CASSSPGEAIYF. The CDR3 region has the DNA TGTGCCAGCAGTTCCCCAGGGGAAGCCATATATTTT.

In this sample, this clone turned up a few times. The rearrangement joins TRBV7-2 to TRBJ1-2; no definite D call. The germline CDR1 and CDR2 sequences are SGHTA and FQGNSA. V lost 4 bases and J lost 4, with 10 bases in between. The CDR3 spans 13 residues. DNA of the CDR3: TGTGCCAGCAGCTCTGACAAATCCTATGGCTACACCTTC. Its translation: CASSSDKSYGYTF. Drawing the rest from reference TRBV7-2 and TRBJ1-2, the complete variable domain is GAGVSQSPSNKVTEKGKDVELRCDPISGHTALYWYRQSLGQGLEFLIYFQGNSAPDKSGLPSDRFSAERTGGSVSTLTIQRTQQEDSAVYLCASSSDKSYGYTFGSGTRLTVV.

The chain carries TRBV25-1 and TRBJ2-5; D is unclear. The tail of the sequence fits TRBJ2-7 better, so the J call may be wrong. The length of the CDR3 is 11 residues. Germline CDR1 is MGHDK and CDR2 is SYGVNS. The CDR3 protein is CASSRSYEQYF. CDR3 sequence (DNA): TGTGCCAGCAGTCGGAGCTACGAGCAGTACTTC.

Note on this clone: The same CDR3 arises from other DNA sequences in this sample as well. The chain uses TRBV15 and TRBJ2-7, with TRBD1 matching 7 bases. The CDR3 has 15 amino acids. The germline gives CDR1 LNHNV, CDR2 YYDKDF (reference sequence). V was clipped by 0 bases and J by 2 bases; unmatched bases: 4. CDR3: CATSRERGQTYEQYF. The CDR3 bases are TGTGCCACCAGCAGAGAGAGGGGGCAGACCTACGAGCAGTACTTC. The full variable domain, with the rest looked up from reference TRBV15 and TRBJ2-7, is DAMVIQNPRYQVTQFGKPVTLSCSQTLNHNVMYWYQQKSSQAPKLLFHYYDKDFNNEADTPDNFQSRRPNTSFCFLDIRSPGLGDTAMYLCATSRERGQTYEQYFGPGTRLTVT.

This clone was recorded a few times. The genes are TRBV19 and TRBJ2-1, with TRBD1 matching 11 bases. CDR3 size: 15 residues. Trimming cost V 3 bases and J 6 bases; bases outside gene matches: 4. CDR1 and CDR2 from the germline V gene are LNHDA and SQIVND (reference sequence). CDR3 region: CASSMGTGGSNEQFF. The CDR3 coding sequence is TGTGCCAGTAGTATGGGGACAGGGGGTAGCAATGAGCAGTTCTTC. Full variable domain (remainder filled in from reference TRBV19 and TRBJ2-1): DGGITQSPKYLFRKEGQNVTLSCEQNLNHDAMYWYRQDPGQGLRLIYYSQIVNDFQKGDIAEGYSVSREKKESFPLTVTSAQKNPTAFYLCASSMGTGGSNEQFFGPGTRLTVL.

Only one count was recorded for this clone. The V gene is TRBV9, the J gene TRBJ1-1, with D tentatively TRBD1 (6 bases). The CDR3 length is 14 residues. The germline gives CDR1 SGDLS, CDR2 YYNGEE. The germline V and J ends were trimmed by 0 bases and 5 bases, with 11 bases remaining between them. The CDR3, as DNA: TGTGCCAGCAGCGTAGATACAGGGAATACTGAAGCTTTCTTT. It yields the protein CASSVDTGNTEAFF.

The chain is built from TRBV7-2 and TRBJ2-3; 7 nucleotides match TRBD2. This CDR3 comprises 18 residues. V dropped 1 base and J dropped 2; count of bases not matched to a gene: 12. Germline lookup yields CDR1 SGHTA and CDR2 FQGNSA. The CDR3 protein is CASSLVWGSGGNTDTQYF. The CDR3 region has the DNA TGTGCCAGCAGCTTAGTTTGGGGTTCGGGGGGAAACACAGATACGCAGTATTTT.

In this sample, this clone turned up a few times. This chain links TRBV6-5 with TRBJ2-1; tentative D call: TRBD1 (6 bases). Trimming took 7 bases from V and 7 from J, leaving 14 bases between them. From germline, CDR1 is MNHEY and CDR2 SVGAGI. The CDR3 consists of 13 residues. CDR3 region: CASTSGQGNEQFF. DNA of the CDR3: TGTGCCAGCACCTCGGGGCAGGGGAATGAGCAGTTCTTC.

This clone has more than one count but fewer than ten. V usage is TRBV28 and J usage is TRBJ2-7; unclear D gene. CDR3 length: 15 amino acids. Germline-derived CDR1 and CDR2 are MDHEN and SYDVKM. The V end was cut by 6 bases, the J end by 5 bases, with 20 bases between. CDR3 loop: CASSPYTATRNEQYF. DNA of the CDR3: TGTGCCAGCAGCCCTTACACCGCCACGAGGAACGAGCAGTACTTC.

A few counts support this clone. The V gene is TRBV6-5, the J gene TRBJ1-5; no clear D gene. Trimming removed 2 bases from V and 1 base from J, with 9 bases in between. Per the germline V gene, CDR1 is MNHEY and CDR2 is SVGAGI. The CDR3 is 15 amino acids. The CDR3 is CASSYPDISNQPQHF. CDR3 in DNA: TGTGCCAGCAGTTACCCAGACATAAGCAATCAGCCCCAGCATTTT.

The chain combines TRBV28 with TRBJ1-2, with unresolved D. V lost 5 bases to trimming and J lost 7 bases, with 14 bases between them. Germline CDR1 and CDR2: MDHEN and SYDVKM. There are 13 residues in the CDR3. The CDR3 sequence: CASSPWARLGYTF. CDR3 nucleotide sequence: TGTGCCAGCAGTCCCTGGGCCCGTCTTGGCTACACCTTC.

The chain links TRBV14 to TRBJ1-2; D unresolved. The CDR3 consists of 12 residues. The germline V and J ends were trimmed by 6 bases and 4 bases, with 9 bases remaining between them. Germline V gene lookup returns CDR1 SGHDN and CDR2 FVKESK. CDR3 coding DNA: TGTGCCAGCAGTCCGTTTCCCTATGGCTACACCTTC. Translated, it gives CASSPFPYGYTF.

The chain employs TRBV5-4 and TRBJ2-3, with 8 bases lining up with TRBD2. The CDR3 consists of 15 residues. V shed 5 bases and J 3 bases; nucleotides not matched to a gene: 8. Germline CDR1 and CDR2: SGHNT and YYREEE (reference sequence). The CDR3 is CASSFGGDETDTQYF. In DNA form, the CDR3 reads TGTGCCAGCAGTTTCGGGGGGGATGAAACAGATACGCAGTATTTT.

This clone was seen a handful of times. J is TRBJ2-7 and V is TRBV29-1, with 9 bases that match TRBD1. The CDR3 is made up of 14 amino acids. Germline loops: CDR1 SQVTM, CDR2 ANQGSEA. With V trimmed by 2 bases and J by 2 bases, 4 bases remained unmatched. The CDR3 bases are TGCAGCGTTGAACCGGGACAGGGTACCTACGAGCAGTACTTC. Encoded protein: CSVEPGQGTYEQYF.

This clone came up a few times. J is TRBJ2-7 and V is TRBV20-1; D is possibly TRBD1 (6 bases). Germline V lookup: CDR1 DFQATT, CDR2 SNEGSKA (reference sequence). The CDR3 covers 11 residues. Deletions cut 6 bases from V and 6 bases from J, with 12 bases between. CDR3 bases: TGCAGTGCCAACACAGGGCGCGAGCAGTACTTC. It specifies CSANTGREQYF.

This clone was seen only a few times. V usage is TRBV19 and J usage is TRBJ1-2; possibly TRBD1 for D (5 bases). The CDR3 is 13 amino acids. Germline V gene sequence: CDR1 LNHDA, CDR2 SQIVND (reference sequence). V gave up 4 bases and J gave up 8 bases, with 14 bases separating them. The CDR3 DNA reads TGTGCCAGTAGTACCCAGGGTTCGCGAGGCTACACCTTC. It is translated as CASSTQGSRGYTF.

This clone was observed a few times. The chain recombines TRBV20-1 with TRBJ1-2, with no clear D. V gave up 6 bases and J gave up 1 base, with 6 bases separating them. This CDR3 spans 11 amino acids. The germline CDR1 and CDR2 sequences are DFQATT and SNEGSKA (reference sequence). The CDR3, as DNA: TGCAGTGCCATCGGTAACTATGGCTACACCTTC. Amino acids: CSAIGNYGYTF.

This clone has just a few counts. The chain is built from TRBV18 and TRBJ2-7, with 7 bases identical to TRBD1. This CDR3 contains 17 residues. CDR1 KGHSH and CDR2 LQKENI come from the germline V gene. V gave up 2 bases and J gave up 2 bases; unmatched junction bases: 12. CDR3 coding DNA: TGTGCCAGCTCACCAACTAATGCGGCAGGGGGTGCCTACGAGCAGTACTTC. It yields the protein CASSPTNAAGGAYEQYF.

The chain links TRBV5-1 to TRBJ2-5; 12 bases align to TRBD2. From germline, CDR1 is SGHRS and CDR2 YFSETQ. With V trimmed by 4 bases and J by 4 bases, 8 bases remained unmatched. CDR3 length: 16 amino acids. CDR3 amino acids: CASSTDLAGGRETQYF. In DNA form, the CDR3 reads TGCGCCAGCAGCACGGACCTAGCGGGGGGGAGAGAGACCCAGTACTTC.

This clone came up a few times. CDR3 in DNA: TGTGCCAGCAGCTTGAGGGGGACGCAGTATTTT. Translation: CASSLRGTQYF. The V call is TRBV7-2, the J call TRBJ2-3, with a tentative D call TRBD1 (6 bases). The CDR3 length is 11 residues. V was pared by 3 bases and J by 9 bases, with 7 bases between. The germline gives CDR1 SGHTA, CDR2 FQGNSA.

The chain joins TRBV5-1 to TRBJ1-2, with no clear D. Germline values: CDR1 SGHRS, CDR2 YFSETQ. The CDR3 runs 14 residues. V was cut by 0 bases and J by 6 bases, with 12 bases left in between. The CDR3 bases are TGCGCCAGCAGCTTGGAGTGGGCATGGGATGGCTACACCTTC. The encoded protein is CASSLEWAWDGYTF.

This clone came up a few times. This chain connects TRBV5-1 to TRBJ2-3; D gene unclear. The CDR3 totals 15 residues. Germline CDR1 and CDR2: SGHRS and YFSETQ. The V gene lost 0 bases and the J gene lost 2 bases, with 10 bases spanning the gap. The CDR3 DNA follows: TGCGCCAGCAGCTTGGATCCCCTATCCACAGATACGCAGTATTTT. Amino acids: CASSLDPLSTDTQYF.